These 32 T cell receptor beta chains were all obtained from the same sample, sequenced in a study of shared clonotypes between healthy human individuals. Clones were sequenced by immunoSEQ multiplex PCR, and TCRdb holds only the in-frame ones, with some missing. The data show some 2 million clones, 95% seen once. Sequencing was performed on naive CD4+ T cells sorted from blood. The subset here: CD45RA+ positively selected. Source of these receptors: a young man in good health.

The CDR3 loop reads CSASSLSEQFF. CDR3 nucleotide sequence: TGCAGTGCTAGTTCCCTGAGCGAGCAGTTCTTC. The chain carries TRBV20-1 and TRBJ2-1, with D uncertain. The CDR3 sequence is 11 residues long. Trimming cost V 3 bases and J 10 bases, with 10 bases left between them. The germline CDR1 and CDR2 sequences are DFQATT and SNEGSKA (reference sequence).

The chain carries TRBV10-1 and TRBJ2-7; a possible D gene is TRBD1 (6 bases). CDR1 is WNHNN and CDR2 is SYGVQD in the germline V gene (reference sequence). V lost 5 bases, J lost 7 bases, and 18 bases lay in between. The CDR3 spans 14 residues. CDR3 sequence (DNA): TGCGCCAGCAGTTCCGGGACAAAACTCGGGGAGCAGTACTTC. Its protein product is CASSSGTKLGEQYF.

The V gene is TRBV5-1, the J gene TRBJ2-3; TRBD2 aligns across 7 bases. The CDR3 sequence is 17 residues long. The V gene end was trimmed by 4 bases and the J gene end by 2 bases; junction bases not matched to a gene: 13. Germline V gene data show CDR1 as SGHRS and CDR2 as YFSETQ. The CDR3 DNA reads as TGCGCCAGCAGCCCCCGGGGAGGGGCCGCCCTCACAGATACGCAGTATTTT. Encoded protein: CASSPRGGAALTDTQYF.

This clone was seen only once. One end of the junction does not line up with germline, which may come from a read error. V gene TRBV5-4 combines with J gene TRBJ2-7, with 8 bases identical to TRBD1. The germline gives CDR1 SGHNT, CDR2 YYREEE (reference sequence). The CDR3 is 15 residues long. CDR3 nucleotides: TGTGCCACCAGCCGGGAGCAGGGGGCTCCCTACGAGCAGTACTTC. Protein sequence: CATSREQGAPYEQYF.

The J gene is TRBJ1-2, the V gene TRBV18, with D perhaps TRBD1 (5 bases). The CDR3 has 16 residues. The germline CDR1 and CDR2 sequences are KGHSH and LQKENI. The V and J ends lost 6 bases and 4 bases respectively, with 21 bases between them. The DNA of the CDR3 is TGTGCCAGCTCTTTTGGGGCAGACCAAAGCTCCTATGGCTACACCTTC. The encoded protein is CASSFGADQSSYGYTF.

This clone was counted only a few times. In the same sample, other DNA sequences code for this CDR3. The chain carries TRBV7-2 and TRBJ1-6; no firm D call. CDR1 is SGHTA and CDR2 is FQGNSA in the germline V gene. Trimming cost V 2 bases and J 0 bases, with 5 bases left between them. The CDR3 has 15 amino acids. CDR3 sequence (DNA): TGTGCCAGCAGCTTACAGAGCTCCTATAATTCACCCCTCCACTTT. Translation: CASSLQSSYNSPLHF. Looking up the rest from reference TRBV7-2 and TRBJ1-6 gives the full variable domain: GAGVSQSPSNKVTEKGKDVELRCDPISGHTALYWYRQSLGQGLEFLIYFQGNSAPDKSGLPSDRFSAERTGGSVSTLTIQRTQQEDSAVYLCASSLQSSYNSPLHFGNGTRLTVT.

The V call is TRBV2, the J call TRBJ2-7; D is ambiguous. The CDR3 is 13 residues long. CDR1 and CDR2 (germline): SNHLY, FYNNEI. V dropped 4 bases and J dropped 5 bases, with 12 bases sitting between them. In DNA, the CDR3 is TGTGCCAGCAGTGGGGCACCATGGGACGAGCAGTACTTC. Translation: CASSGAPWDEQYF.

V and J are TRBV5-4 and TRBJ2-2; either TRBD1 or TRBD2 may fit D (5 bases each). The V gene's germline CDR1 is SGHNT and CDR2 YYREEE (reference sequence). This CDR3 is 15 amino acids long. V shed 5 bases and J shed 1 base, with 12 bases lying between them. In nucleotides, the CDR3 is TGTGCCAGCAGACCCGGGGCAGGGAACACCGGGGAGCTGTTTTTT. It yields the protein CASRPGAGNTGELFF.

CDR3 in DNA: TGTGCCATCAGTGGGACTACCTACGAGCAGTACTTC. Translating gives CAISGTTYEQYF. This rearrangement joins TRBV10-3 to TRBJ2-7, with D maybe TRBD2 (6 bases). The CDR3 is 12 residues long. Germline assignment: CDR1 ENHRY and CDR2 SYGVKD. Trimming removed 4 bases from V and 2 bases from J, with 6 bases in between.

This chain connects TRBV28 to TRBJ2-7, with TRBD1 as a possible D gene (5 bases). In germline, CDR1 is MDHEN, CDR2 SYDVKM. This CDR3 is built from 14 residues. V lost 2 bases and J lost 1, with 9 bases in between. CDR3 protein: CASSLPGYSYEQYF. The CDR3 DNA reads TGTGCCAGCAGTTTACCAGGGTATTCCTACGAGCAGTACTTC.

This chain joins TRBV9 and TRBJ1-2; D gene unclear. Germline-derived CDR1 and CDR2 are SGDLS and YYNGEE. This CDR3 region has 14 residues. Trimming took 0 bases from V and 5 from J, leaving 11 bases between them. The CDR3: CASSVEVGGYGYTF. The CDR3 DNA reads as TGTGCCAGCAGCGTAGAGGTGGGAGGATATGGCTACACCTTC.

CDR3 in DNA: TGCGCCAGCAGCCAAGCTGAGACAGGGCCTAACTATGGCTACACCTTC. Translating it yields CASSQAETGPNYGYTF. The chain couples TRBV4-1 to TRBJ1-2; 7 nucleotides align to TRBD1. Germline V gene lookup returns CDR1 MGHRA and CDR2 YSYEKL. The CDR3 consists of 16 residues. V was clipped by 1 base and J by 0 bases; unmatched bases: 5.

The chain recombines TRBV5-4 with TRBJ1-2; D possibly corresponds to TRBD1 (5 bases). Trimming stripped 0 bases from V and 0 bases from J, with 9 bases between. Germline CDR1 reads SGHNT; CDR2 reads YYREEE (reference sequence). The CDR3 runs to 15 residues. CDR3 sequence reads: CASSLGQSPNYGYTF. DNA for the CDR3: TGTGCCAGCAGCTTGGGACAGAGTCCTAACTATGGCTACACCTTC.

In nucleotides, the CDR3 is TGTGCCAGCAGCGGGACCGGGGGAGACTACGAGCAGTACTTC. Translated, it gives CASSGTGGDYEQYF. The rearrangement uses TRBV7-9 and TRBJ2-7; a possible D gene is TRBD2 (6 bases). With 5 bases removed from V and 3 bases from J, the gap between germline ends came to 14 bases. The germline V gene has CDR1 SEHNR and CDR2 FQNEAQ (reference sequence). The CDR3 length is 14 residues. Full variable domain (missing parts from reference TRBV7-9 and TRBJ2-7): DTGVSQNPRHKITKRGQNVTFRCDPISEHNRLYWYRQTLGQGPEFLTYFQNEAQLEKSRLLSDRFSAERPKGSFSTLEIQRTEQGDSAMYLCASSGTGGDYEQYFGPGTRLTVT.

This clone was seen only a few times. This chain links TRBV4-3 with TRBJ2-5, with D uncertain. The J call is doubtful: the DNA matches TRBJ2-7 better. CDR3 length equals 14 residues. Per the germline V gene, CDR1 is LGHNA and CDR2 is YSLEER. This CDR3 is CASSQEEGPYEQYF. The DNA of the CDR3 is TGCGCCAGCAGCCAAGAGGAAGGCCCCTACGAGCAGTACTTC.

The genes are TRBV5-1 and TRBJ2-7, with 8 bases lining up with TRBD1. There are 13 residues in the CDR3. V shed 4 bases and J 7 bases; nucleotides not matched to a gene: 7. The germline V gene has CDR1 SGHRS and CDR2 YFSETQ. Here the CDR3 reads CASSRDRTWEQYF. CDR3 bases: TGCGCCAGCAGCAGGGACAGGACTTGGGAGCAGTACTTC.

In the case of this clone: Other DNA sequences within the sample encode an identical CDR3. V gene TRBV19 combines with J gene TRBJ2-2, with TRBD1 identical over 7 bases. Per the germline V gene, CDR1 is LNHDA and CDR2 is SQIVND (reference sequence). J gave up 4 bases and V 9 bases, and 8 bases lay outside the gene matches. CDR3 length: 14 amino acids. The chain's CDR3 is CASRTQGSTGELFF. The CDR3 DNA sequence: TGTGCCAGCAGGACACAGGGGAGCACCGGGGAGCTGTTTTTT.

With respect to this clone: Other DNA sequences in this specimen translate into the identical CDR3. The rearrangement joins TRBV5-4 to TRBJ2-3; D gene unclear. The V end was cut by 4 bases, the J end by 3 bases, with 9 bases between. The CDR3 has 13 amino acids. Germline-derived CDR1 and CDR2 are SGHNT and YYREEE (reference sequence). The CDR3 is CASSPGSTDTQYF. Here the CDR3 DNA reads TGTGCCAGCAGCCCCGGGTCGACAGATACGCAGTATTTT.

This chain joins TRBV19 and TRBJ1-4; the match to TRBD1 covers 8 bases. Trimming removed 5 bases from V and 4 bases from J; junction bases left unmatched: 6. This CDR3 region has 15 residues. Germline V gene sequence: CDR1 LNHDA, CDR2 SQIVND (reference sequence). The CDR3 sequence: CASSPTTGGNEKLFF. CDR3 DNA sequence: TGTGCCAGTAGTCCCACCACAGGGGGTAATGAAAAACTGTTTTTT.

The V call is TRBV7-6, the J call TRBJ1-3; 8 nucleotides align to TRBD1. V lost 0 bases, J lost 11 bases, and 3 bases stayed unmatched. The CDR3 runs to 13 residues. Germline assignment: CDR1 SGHVS and CDR2 FNYEAQ. This chain's CDR3 is CASSLAGQGPIYF. For the CDR3, the DNA is TGTGCCAGCAGCTTAGCAGGACAGGGACCCATATATTTT.

The genes are TRBV27 and TRBJ1-2; possible D gene TRBD1, 6 bases. The ends were cut back, 6 bases at V and 5 bases at J, with 13 bases in the middle. Germline V gene data show CDR1 as MNHEY and CDR2 as SMNVEV (reference sequence). CDR3 length: 13 residues. CDR3 DNA: TGTGCCAGCAGCAGACCGACAGGTTATGGCTACACCTTC. Translated: CASSRPTGYGYTF.

CDR3 sequence: CAIPGGFSNEQFF. The CDR3 nucleotides read TGTGCCATCCCGGGGGGGTTTTCCAATGAGCAGTTCTTC. The V call is TRBV10-3, the J call TRBJ2-1, with TRBD2 identical over 8 bases. Germline CDR1 reads ENHRY; CDR2 reads SYGVKD. This CDR3 comprises 13 residues. The ends lost 8 bases at V and 6 bases at J; junction bases unmatched: 6.

The CDR3 loop reads CSVEGPAQETQYF. In DNA, the CDR3 is TGCAGCGTTGAAGGGCCAGCCCAAGAGACCCAGTACTTC. The chain recombines TRBV29-1 with TRBJ2-5, with D uncertain. CDR3 length equals 13 residues. The V gene lost 1 base and the J gene lost 1 base, with 7 bases spanning the gap. The V gene's germline CDR1 is SQVTM and CDR2 ANQGSEA.

The genes are TRBV5-4 and TRBJ2-4; 10 nucleotides match TRBD1. The V gene end was trimmed by 4 bases and the J gene end by 8 bases; junction bases not matched to a gene: 3. Per germline, CDR1 SGHNT and CDR2 YYREEE (reference sequence). This CDR3 contains 13 residues. CDR3 residues: CASSPGQGDIQYF. CDR3 sequence (DNA): TGTGCCAGCAGCCCCGGACAGGGGGACATTCAGTACTTC. Using reference TRBV5-4 and TRBJ2-4 for the parts outside the CDR3, the full variable domain is ETGVTQSPTHLIKTRGQQVTLRCSSQSGHNTVSWYQQALGQGPQFIFQYYREEENGRGNFPPRFSGLQFPNYSSELNVNALELDDSALYLCASSPGQGDIQYFGAGTRLSVL.

The V call is TRBV7-9, the J call TRBJ1-2, with D hard to call. V gave up 7 bases and J gave up 3 bases, with 15 bases separating them. The length of the CDR3 is 14 residues. From germline, CDR1 is SEHNR and CDR2 FQNEAQ (reference sequence). CDR3 protein: CASTLTRQDYGYTF. As DNA, the CDR3 is TGTGCCAGCACCCTAACGCGGCAGGACTATGGCTACACCTTC. Using reference TRBV7-9 and TRBJ1-2 for the parts outside the CDR3, the full variable domain is DTGVSQNPRHKITKRGQNVTFRCDPISEHNRLYWYRQTLGQGPEFLTYFQNEAQLEKSRLLSDRFSAERPKGSFSTLEIQRTEQGDSAMYLCASTLTRQDYGYTFGSGTRLTVV.

The gene calls are TRBV7-2 and TRBJ2-7, with TRBD2 matching over 10 bases. V lost 5 bases to trimming and J lost 4 bases; unmatched junction nucleotides: 5. The length of the CDR3 is 14 residues. Per germline, CDR1 SGHTA and CDR2 FQGNSA. The CDR3 loop reads CASSRGLARYEQYF. In DNA form, the CDR3 reads TGTGCCAGCAGCCGGGGACTAGCGAGGTACGAGCAGTACTTC.

This sequence joins TRBV14 and TRBJ2-3; no definite D call. Germline V gene data show CDR1 as SGHDN and CDR2 as FVKESK. The CDR3 is 17 residues long. Trimming pared 1 base from V and 2 bases from J, leaving 16 bases between. The DNA for the CDR3 is TGTGCCAGCAGCCAAGTGAAAAAGGCCAAAGCCACAGATACGCAGTATTTT. Its translation is CASSQVKKAKATDTQYF.

The chain links TRBV18 to TRBJ1-1; perhaps TRBD1 as D (6 bases). CDR1 KGHSH and CDR2 LQKENI come from the germline V gene. The CDR3 is 14 amino acids. The ends were cut back, 2 bases at V and 5 bases at J, with 12 bases in the middle. CDR3: CASSPGGGSTEAFF. DNA for the CDR3: TGTGCCAGCTCACCAGGCGGGGGCAGTACTGAAGCTTTCTTT.

This CDR3 is CASSLLGFSGNTIYF. In nucleotides, the CDR3 is TGCGCCAGCAGCTTACTAGGTTTCTCTGGAAACACCATATATTTT. The V call is TRBV5-1, the J call TRBJ1-3; D not certain. The germline gives CDR1 SGHRS, CDR2 YFSETQ. Between the trimmed V and J ends, which lost 2 bases and 0 bases, there was a span of 9 bases. The CDR3 sequence is 15 residues long. Complete variable domain (other parts from reference TRBV5-1 and TRBJ1-3): KAGVTQTPRYLIKTRGQQVTLSCSPISGHRSVSWYQQTPGQGLQFLFEYFSETQRNKGNFPGRFSGRQFSNSRSEMNVSTLELGDSALYLCASSLLGFSGNTIYFGEGSWLTVV.

Of note for this clone: In the same sample, other DNA sequences code for this CDR3. The chain couples TRBV5-1 to TRBJ2-7; 8 bases line up with TRBD2. Trimming at V came to 0 bases and at J to 4 bases, leaving 6 bases not matched to a gene. CDR1 and CDR2 (germline): SGHRS, YFSETQ. This CDR3 has 15 residues. For the CDR3, the DNA is TGCGCCAGCAGCTTGGTGGCTAGCGGGCCGTACGAGCAGTACTTC. The encoded protein is CASSLVASGPYEQYF.

This chain links TRBV4-3 with TRBJ2-5; TRBD2 aligns across 15 bases. The CDR3 covers 16 residues. Germline CDR1 LGHNA, CDR2 YSLEER. The V segment lost 4 bases and the J segment 1 base; nucleotides outside the gene matches: 1. In DNA form, the CDR3 reads TGCGCCAGCAGCCTGGGACTAGCGGGAGGCCAAGAGACCCAGTACTTC. Translation gives CASSLGLAGGQETQYF.

This sequence joins TRBV10-2 and TRBJ2-1; TRBD1 agrees at 7 bases. Unmatched junction bases numbered 6, after V lost 7 bases and J lost 0 bases. CDR3 length: 15 amino acids. CDR1 and CDR2 (germline): WSHSY, SAAADI. The CDR3 protein is CASTGGRGSYNEQFF. In nucleotides, the CDR3 is TGCGCCAGCACAGGGGGAAGGGGCTCCTACAATGAGCAGTTCTTC.